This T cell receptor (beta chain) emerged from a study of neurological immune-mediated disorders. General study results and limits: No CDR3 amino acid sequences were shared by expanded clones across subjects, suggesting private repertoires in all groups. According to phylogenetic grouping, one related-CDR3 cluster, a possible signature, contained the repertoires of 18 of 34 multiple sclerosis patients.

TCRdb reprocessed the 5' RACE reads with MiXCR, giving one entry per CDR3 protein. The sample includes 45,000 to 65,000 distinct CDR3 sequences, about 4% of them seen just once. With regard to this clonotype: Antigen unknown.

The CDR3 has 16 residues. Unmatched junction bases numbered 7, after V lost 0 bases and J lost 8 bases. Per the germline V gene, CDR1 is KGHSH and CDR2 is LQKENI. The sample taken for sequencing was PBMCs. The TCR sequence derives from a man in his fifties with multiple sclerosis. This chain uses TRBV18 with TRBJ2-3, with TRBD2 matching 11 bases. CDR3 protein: CASSPPGLAALGTQYF. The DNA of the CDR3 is TGTGCCAGCTCACCACCGGGACTAGCGGCGTTGGGTACGCAGTATTTT. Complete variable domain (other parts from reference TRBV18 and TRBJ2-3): NAGVMQNPRHLVRRRGQEARLRCSPMKGHSHVYWYRQLPEEGLKFMVYLQKENIIDESGMPKERFSAEFPKEGPSILRIQQVVRGDSAAYFCASSPPGLAALGTQYFGPGTRLTVL.